The rows below give T cell receptor beta chains drawn from one sample of a study of chemoradiotherapy in HPV16-positive cancers. The protocol was immunoSEQ multiplex PCR, while the TCRdb copy is restricted to in-frame clones and leaves out a portion. The data show roughly 13,000 clones, about 92% seen once. The input for sequencing was tumor tissue, taken from a patient who underwent chemoradiotherapy. All receptors come from a human donor with HPV-associated anogenital cancer. The CDR3 runs from the conserved cysteine through the conserved F or W. The D gene is left open where the match is weak.

j_gene	d_gene	v_gene	CDR3nt	CDR3aa
TRBJ1-2	-	TRBV5-6	TGTGCCAGCAGCTTGGTCAGCTACAGCTCAATCTACACCTTC	CASSLVSYSSIYTF
TRBJ1-2	-	TRBV4-2	TGTGCCAGCAGCCCAGGAGGGATAAACTATGGCTACACCTTC	CASSPGGINYGYTF
TRBJ1-1	TRBD1	TRBV13	TGTGCCAGCAGCTTAGGCAGGGGGAATCCTGAAGCTTTCTTT	CASSLGRGNPEAFF
TRBJ2-5	-	TRBV11-3	TGTGCCAGCAGCTTAGAGGCGGTGGAAGAGACCCAGTACTTC	CASSLEAVEETQYF
TRBJ1-1	-	TRBV4-2	TGTGCCAGCAGCCCCGTGCGGGAGGGGGTTGAAGCTTTCTTT	CASSPVREGVEAFF
TRBJ1-1	-	TRBV2	TGTGCCAGCACTAACACAGTATCCTACACTGAAGCTTTCTTT	CASTNTVSYTEAFF
TRBJ1-2	-	TRBV10-3	TGTGCCATCAGTGAAGGTTTCGACTATGGCTACACCTTC	CAISEGFDYGYTF
TRBJ2-2	-	TRBV27	TGTGCCAGCAGTTTAGCCGGGGGTGGGCTAACCGGGGAGCTGTTTTTT	CASSLAGGGLTGELFF
TRBJ1-5	-	TRBV5-5	TGTGCCAGCAGCAAGTCGGCGGATAGCAATCAGCCCCAGCATTTT	CASSKSADSNQPQHF
TRBJ2-1	TRBD2	TRBV4-3	TGCGCCAGCAGCCAAGATATGGGGGGGAGCTCCTACAATGAGCAGTTCTTC	CASSQDMGGSSYNEQFF
TRBJ2-3	TRBD2	TRBV9	TGTGCCAGCAGCACTAGCGGAGCTAGCACAGATACGCAGTATTTT	CASSTSGASTDTQYF
TRBJ2-5	-	TRBV25-1	TGTGCCAGCAGTGAACCCGGAGGGCCCCAAGAGACCCAGTACTTC	CASSEPGGPQETQYF
TRBJ1-1	-	TRBV27	TGTGCCAGCGGGGACTCGAGGGGAGCTTTCTTT	CASGDSRGAFF
TRBJ2-7	-	TRBV7-2	TGTGCCAGCAGCCGGGTCATCTCCTACGAGCAGTACTTC	CASSRVISYEQYF
TRBJ2-7	-	TRBV11-3	TGTGCCAGCAGCCTCTCAACCGGCTCCTACGAGCAGTACTTC	CASSLSTGSYEQYF
TRBJ2-5	-	TRBV5-1	TGCGCCAGCAGCTTGTCTGGCGGGGAGACCCAGTACTTC	CASSLSGGETQYF
TRBJ2-1	TRBD2	TRBV7-3	TGTGCCAGCAGCCCCATAGCGGGAGACTACAATGAGCAGTTCTTC	CASSPIAGDYNEQFF
TRBJ2-1	-	TRBV9	TGTGCCAGCAGCGTAGACGGGAGTACCTACAATGAGCAGTTCTTC	CASSVDGSTYNEQFF
TRBJ2-2	TRBD1	TRBV6-5	TGTGCCAGCAGTTACACTGACAGGGGGGATGGGGAGCTGTTTTTT	CASSYTDRGDGELFF
TRBJ1-2	-	TRBV2	TGTGCCAGCAGTGAAGCTGAGACAGAGGTCTATGGCTACACCTTC	CASSEAETEVYGYTF
TRBJ2-2	-	TRBV6-5	TGTGCCATAAAAAAGGACGGATTCGATGGGGAGCTGTTTTTT	CAIKKDGFDGELFF
TRBJ2-2	TRBD1	TRBV5-6	TGTGCCAGCAGCTCCGGGACAGGTCGCGCCGGGGAGCTGTTTTTT	CASSSGTGRAGELFF
TRBJ2-7	-	TRBV19	TGTGCCAGTAGTATAGGAAGCGGCCCCGGCGACGAGCAGTACTTC	CASSIGSGPGDEQYF
TRBJ2-7	TRBD2	TRBV5-6	TGTGCCAGCAGCCCCGGGACTACCTCCTACGAGCAGTACTTC	CASSPGTTSYEQYF
TRBJ2-1	TRBD2	TRBV6-5	TGTGCCAGCAGTTGGCGAGGCGGGGGATCCTACAATGAGCAGTTCTTC	CASSWRGGGSYNEQFF
TRBJ1-3	-	TRBV5-1	TGCGCCAGCAGCTTGGGACCAGGAAACACCATATATTTT	CASSLGPGNTIYF
TRBJ2-3	TRBD1	TRBV18	TGTGCCAGCTCACCGCAGGGGGGCACAGATACGCAGTATTTT	CASSPQGGTDTQYF